The 7 T cell receptor beta chains given below trace back to one sample, sequenced in a study of T cells in Graves' hyperthyroidism and ophthalmopathy. RNA transcripts provided the source from which TCR beta CDR3 regions were amplified. First-round RT-PCR of the TCR CDR3 relied on the HTBI primer set. TCRdb reprocessed the multiplex PCR reads with MiXCR, giving one entry per CDR3 protein. The data contain 300,000 to 350,000 distinct CDR3 sequences, roughly a fifth of them singletons. Sequenced material: blood. The receptor source for this set is a woman between 50 and 59 years old with Graves' hyperthyroidism.

The CDR3 sequence is CASSEISYEQYF. The CDR3 region has the DNA TGTGCCAGCAGTGAAATCTCCTACGAGCAGTACTTC. V and J are TRBV6-4 and TRBJ2-7; no clear D gene. Germline CDR1 MRHNA, CDR2 SNTAGT. This CDR3 spans 12 amino acids. V lost 3 bases and J lost 0, with 3 bases in between.

At least ten counts were recorded for this clonotype. The chain has TRBV28 and TRBJ2-3; D may be TRBD1 (6 bases). The CDR3 runs to 15 residues. Between the trimmed V and J ends, which lost 4 bases and 2 bases, there was a span of 13 bases. Germline V lookup: CDR1 MDHEN, CDR2 SYDVKM. The CDR3 loop reads CASSSPRGLTDTQYF. The CDR3 DNA follows: TGTGCCAGCAGTTCCCCCAGGGGTCTCACAGATACGCAGTATTTT.

This chain uses TRBV28 with TRBJ1-5, with D tentatively TRBD1 (6 bases). The germline CDR1 and CDR2 sequences are MDHEN and SYDVKM. The CDR3 totals 17 residues. V shed 6 bases and J shed 3 bases, with 21 bases lying between them. CDR3 nucleotides: TGTGCCAGCAGGCCCGGAACTCAGACAGGAATCAATCAGCCCCAGCATTTT. Protein sequence: CASRPGTQTGINQPQHF.

J is TRBJ2-7 and V is TRBV9; no firm D call. The J call may be wrong; the DNA end is better matched by TRBJ2-1. The CDR3 consists of 14 residues. The germline CDR1 and CDR2 sequences are SGDLS and YYNGEE. This CDR3 is CASSPGSLAYEQFF. CDR3 nucleotide sequence: TGTGCCAGCAGCCCCGGGTCCCTCGCCTACGAGCAGTTCTTC.

This clonotype was seen repeatedly, ten times or more. The V call is TRBV20-1, the J call TRBJ2-2; 7 bases fit TRBD2. The ends lost 3 bases at V and 2 bases at J; junction bases unmatched: 6. The CDR3 runs 15 residues. Germline V gene data show CDR1 as DFQATT and CDR2 as SNEGSKA (reference sequence). The CDR3 reads CSARGGILNTGELFF. The CDR3 nucleotides read TGCAGTGCTAGGGGGGGGATCCTAAACACCGGGGAGCTGTTTTTT.

This clonotype was found many times. The chain is built from TRBV20-1 and TRBJ2-7, with D uncertain. Germline V CDR1 and CDR2: DFQATT, SNEGSKA (reference sequence). Trimming pared 0 bases from V and 3 bases from J, leaving 12 bases between. This CDR3 contains 14 residues. The CDR3 DNA reads TGCAGTGCTAGAGATCTGGGTGCTAGCTACGAGCAGTACTTC. It codes for CSARDLGASYEQYF.

CDR3 nucleotide sequence: TGCAGTGCTACGACTAGCGGGAGCAATGAGCAGTTCTTC. Translation: CSATTSGSNEQFF. The chain joins TRBV20-1 to TRBJ2-1; 12 nucleotides match TRBD2. CDR1 is DFQATT and CDR2 is SNEGSKA in the germline V gene (reference sequence). The CDR3 sequence is 13 residues long. The V and J ends lost 4 bases and 6 bases, in that order; junction bases with no gene match: 1.